The clone carrying this T cell receptor (beta chain) was seen a few times. No antigen is known for it. These data originate in a study of T cells in Graves' hyperthyroidism and ophthalmopathy. Lactation, pregnancy, other autoimmune disease or uncontrolled infection led to exclusion of patients. Diagnoses used clinical symptoms, serum thyroxine and TRAb, thyroid ultrasound and orbital computed tomography. Study-level findings and limits: Most expanded thyroid clonotypes above 0.001 recurred in blood.

Authors of the study amplified TCR beta CDR3 regions from RNA transcripts. HTBI primers were employed in a first-round RT-PCR of the TCR CDR3. TCRdb redid the calling of the multiplex PCR reads with MiXCR, one entry per CDR3 protein. The table shows under 400,000 distinct CDR3 sequences, with 16% occurring only once. The length of the CDR3 is 14 residues. After removal of 6 bases from V and 4 bases from J, the junction contained 5 bases not matched to a gene. The origin of this receptor is a man aged 30-40 years with Graves' hyperthyroidism. Specimen: blood. The chain couples TRBV12-3 or TRBV12-4 to TRBJ2-2, with 7 bases aligning to TRBD1. CDR3 sequence reads: CASRGTEGTGELFF. The CDR3 DNA sequence: TGTGCCAGCAGGGGGACAGAAGGCACCGGGGAGCTGTTTTTT.